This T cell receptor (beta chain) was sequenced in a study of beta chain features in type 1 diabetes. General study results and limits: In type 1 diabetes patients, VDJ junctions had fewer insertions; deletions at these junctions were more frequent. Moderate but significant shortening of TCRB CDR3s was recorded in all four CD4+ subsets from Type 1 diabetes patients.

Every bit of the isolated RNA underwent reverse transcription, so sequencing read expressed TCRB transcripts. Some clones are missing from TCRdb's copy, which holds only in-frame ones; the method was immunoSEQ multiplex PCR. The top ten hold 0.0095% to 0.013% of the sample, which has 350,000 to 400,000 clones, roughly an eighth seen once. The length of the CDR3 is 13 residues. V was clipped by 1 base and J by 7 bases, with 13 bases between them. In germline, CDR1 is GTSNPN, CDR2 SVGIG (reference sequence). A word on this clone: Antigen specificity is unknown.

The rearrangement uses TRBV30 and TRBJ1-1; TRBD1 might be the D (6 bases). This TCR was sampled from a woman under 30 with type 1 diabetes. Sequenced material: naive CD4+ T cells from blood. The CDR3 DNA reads TGTGCCTGGAGTGAGACAGGTCTGTTTGAAGCTTTCTTT. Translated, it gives CAWSETGLFEAFF.